This TCR beta chain was obtained from a study of response to subunit inactivated influenza vaccine (dated by TCRdb to the late 2010s). At the level of the whole study: To follow how T cells responded to a trivalent subunit inactivated influenza vaccine, the researchers relied on deep quantitative profiling of the T cell receptor repertoire.

The CDR3 starts with the cysteine, ends with the phenylalanine, and has 15 residues. CDR3 DNA only is kept here, 45 bases in frame from base 1. CDR1 and CDR2 are read off the germline V gene as MNHEY and SVGAGI. At the junction V is shortened by 1 base and J by 7 bases, with 14 bases in between. Libraries were made using RT-PCR. Sequencing instrument: Illumina HiSeq 2500. Using fastp trimming at Q25 and MiXCR clonotype assembly, TCRdb reanalyzed the public sequencing data and kept in-frame beta chains. Under each unique CDR3 protein, matching rows form one entry showing the most common genes and DNA. The sample table lists roughly 760,000 distinct CDR3 sequences, around 20% of them with a count of one. Of the sample, more than 8.5% falls within the top ten clones. This clonotype was observed a handful of times. Which antigen it targets is not known. One base away there is no much larger clone; base qualities are not given.

What the work shows at the level of the full study, not this receptor alone: According to the authors, only a limited number of new T cells may be recruited by each seasonal influenza vaccination.

This specimen consisted of PBMCs from blood, obtained 4 to 6 days after vaccination. The rearrangement combines TRBV6-5 with TRBJ2-1; the D gene lacks a confident call. The sequence was obtained from a man aged 50 or older who received an inactivated influenza vaccine. Donor details come from another sample of the same person, matched by shared clones. The CDR3 here reads CASSYFRSSVNEQFF. The DNA reads as follows: TGTGCCAGCAGTTACTTCAGATCATCCGTGAATGAGCAGTTCTTC.